A selection of T cell receptor beta chains follows, all from one sample in a study of blood T cell repertoires in COVID-19. The protocol was immunoSEQ multiplex PCR, while the TCRdb copy is restricted to in-frame clones and leaves out a portion. The sample yields 110,000 to 150,000 clones, roughly 80% seen once. Sequenced input: PBMCs or T cells enriched from blood (not recorded which). The receptors were gathered from a young woman who had been exposed to COVID-19. The CDR3 runs from the conserved cysteine through the conserved F or W. Each record gives: J gene, D gene, V gene, clone size, CDR3 protein, CDR3 DNA. A D gene is named only where the DNA matches it firmly. Clone size is shown for a subset of rows, as once, few, many or a class of expanded clone.

TRBJ2-1 | TRBD1 | TRBV19 | - | CASSMGTGGGGEQFF | TGTGCCAGTAGTATGGGGACAGGGGGCGGCGGAGAGCAGTTCTTC
TRBJ2-1 | TRBD1 | TRBV19 | - | CASTYRGQNEQFF | TGTGCCAGTACTTACAGGGGACAGAATGAGCAGTTCTTC
TRBJ2-5 | TRBD1 | TRBV7-2 | - | CASSSQGWETQYF | TGTGCCAGCAGCTCACAGGGGTGGGAGACCCAGTACTTC
TRBJ2-3 | TRBD2 | TRBV4-2 | - | CASSQRTSGSGDTQYF | TGTGCCAGCAGCCAGAGGACTAGCGGGAGTGGAGATACGCAGTATTTT
TRBJ1-1 | - | TRBV30 | - | CAWREFMNTEAFF | TGTGCCTGGAGAGAGTTCATGAACACTGAAGCTTTCTTT
TRBJ1-1 | - | TRBV18 | - | CASSPSQNTEAFF | TGTGCCAGCTCACCGTCACAGAACACTGAAGCTTTCTTT
TRBJ2-1 | TRBD2 | TRBV7-3 | - | CASSLTVGTTYNEQFF | TGTGCCAGCAGCTTAACGGTTGGGACTACCTACAATGAGCAGTTCTTC
TRBJ1-2 | - | TRBV27 | - | CASSLFGPNYGYTF | TGTGCCAGCAGTTTATTTGGGCCCAACTATGGCTACACCTTC
TRBJ2-7 | - | TRBV6-1 | - | CASSEDQGGHSFSYEQYF | TGTGCCAGCAGTGAAGACCAAGGCGGACATTCCTTCTCCTACGAGCAGTACTTC
TRBJ1-3 | - | TRBV24-1 | - | CATGEETGNTIYF | TGTGCCACCGGGGAGGAGACTGGAAACACCATATATTTT
TRBJ2-7 | - | TRBV7-2 | - | CASSLEQLSYEQYF | TGTGCCAGCAGCTTAGAACAGCTCTCCTACGAGCAGTACTTC
TRBJ2-1 | - | TRBV4-3 | - | CASSQDSMRTYNEQFF | TGCGCCAGCAGCCAAGATTCTATGCGGACCTACAATGAGCAGTTCTTC
TRBJ1-1 | - | TRBV25-1 | - | CASRRRGAHPTEAFF | TGTGCCAGCAGACGCCGTGGAGCTCACCCCACTGAAGCTTTCTTT
TRBJ2-2 | TRBD1 | TRBV2 | - | CASTAQGAGELFF | TGTGCCAGCACGGCACAGGGGGCCGGGGAGCTGTTTTTT
TRBJ2-7 | TRBD1 | TRBV28 | - | CASSVGTGLSYEQYF | TGTGCCAGCAGTGTGGGGACAGGACTTTCCTACGAGCAGTACTTC
TRBJ1-1 | TRBD1 | TRBV19 | - | CASRADRGPEAFF | TGTGCCAGTAGGGCCGACAGGGGGCCTGAAGCTTTCTTT
TRBJ2-3 | - | TRBV7-6 | few | CASSPGIAPLTDTQYF | TGTGCCAGCAGCCCCGGGATAGCGCCCCTCACAGATACGCAGTATTTT
TRBJ1-5 | - | TRBV15 | - | CATSRTSSGLSNQPQHF | TGTGCCACCAGCAGAACCTCCTCGGGGTTGAGCAATCAGCCCCAGCATTTT
TRBJ1-2 | TRBD1 | TRBV2 | once | CASRGGTGVGGYTF | TGTGCCAGCAGGGGAGGGACAGGTGTTGGGGGCTACACCTTC
TRBJ2-1 | TRBD2 | TRBV19 | - | CASSIGTSIYNEQFF | TGTGCCAGTAGTATAGGGACTAGCATTTACAATGAGCAGTTCTTC
TRBJ2-7 | - | TRBV15 | - | CATSRDRGVLYEQYF | TGTGCCACCAGCAGAGACCGTGGAGTCCTCTACGAGCAGTACTTC
TRBJ2-1 | TRBD2 | TRBV5-1 | once | CASSLLAGAVNEQFF | TGCGCCAGCAGCTTGCTAGCGGGAGCTGTTAATGAGCAGTTCTTC
TRBJ1-1 | - | TRBV27 | - | CASSTAGYYDVLNTEAFF | TGTGCCAGCAGTACGGCAGGGTATTACGACGTGTTGAACACTGAAGCTTTCTTT
TRBJ2-2 | TRBD2 | TRBV7-9 | few | CASSSQTSFGGELFF | TGTGCCAGCAGCTCCCAGACTAGCTTTGGCGGGGAGCTGTTTTTT
TRBJ2-7 | TRBD1 | TRBV6-5 | - | CASGDSSYEQYF | TGTGCCAGTGGGGACAGCTCCTACGAGCAGTACTTC
TRBJ2-1 | TRBD2 | TRBV27 | - | CASSLRTSHYNEQFF | TGTGCCAGCAGTTTAAGGACTAGTCATTACAATGAGCAGTTCTTC
TRBJ1-2 | - | TRBV30 | - | CAWSGLDRYGYTF | TGTGCCTGGAGTGGCCTTGACAGATATGGCTACACCTTC
TRBJ2-7 | - | TRBV15 | - | CATSPPGTGTYEQYF | TGTGCCACCAGCCCCCCGGGGACTGGGACGTACGAGCAGTACTTC
TRBJ1-1 | TRBD1 | TRBV2 | - | CASRDRRGSNTEAFF | TGTGCCAGCAGGGACAGGAGGGGGTCGAACACTGAAGCTTTCTTT
TRBJ1-2 | TRBD1 | TRBV11-3 | - | CASSAGQGADYGYTF | TGTGCCAGCAGCGCCGGACAGGGGGCGGACTATGGCTACACCTTC
TRBJ2-1 | TRBD2 | TRBV11-3 | - | CASSLDQGGTSADNEQFF | TGTGCCAGCAGCTTAGATCAGGGGGGGACTAGCGCGGACAATGAGCAGTTCTTC
TRBJ1-2 | - | TRBV5-1 | - | CASSDIQDGYTF | TGCGCCAGCAGCGATATACAGGATGGCTACACCTTC
TRBJ2-7 | - | TRBV29-1 | few | CSVEDTRTSYEQYF | TGCAGCGTTGAAGACACTAGAACCTCCTACGAGCAGTACTTC
TRBJ1-4 | TRBD1 | TRBV13 | - | CASSRQGLEKLFF | TGTGCCAGCAGTCGACAGGGGCTCGAAAAACTGTTTTTT
TRBJ1-6 | TRBD1 | TRBV10-2 | - | CASLGAGQVDSPLHF | TGCGCCAGCCTCGGGGCGGGACAGGTCGACTCACCCCTCCACTTT
TRBJ2-1 | TRBD2 | TRBV14 | - | CASSQGTSAYNEQFF | TGTGCCAGCAGCCAAGGGACTAGCGCCTACAATGAGCAGTTCTTC
TRBJ2-6 | - | TRBV18 | few | CASSPPRHSGANVLTF | TGTGCCAGCTCACCACCGCGGCACTCTGGGGCCAACGTCCTGACTTTC
TRBJ1-5 | - | TRBV28 | - | CASSLYRVGSNQPQHF | TGTGCCAGCAGTTTATACAGGGTCGGAAGCAATCAGCCCCAGCATTTT
TRBJ2-1 | TRBD2 | TRBV19 | - | CASGQTSGQNEQFF | TGTGCCAGTGGGCAGACTAGCGGGCAGAATGAGCAGTTCTTC
TRBJ2-3 | TRBD1 | TRBV5-1 | - | CASSRWTGADTQYF | TGCGCCAGCAGCCGTTGGACAGGGGCAGATACGCAGTATTTT
TRBJ2-3 | - | TRBV18 | - | CASSLTGPDTQYF | TGTGCCAGCTCACTGACAGGTCCAGATACGCAGTATTTT
TRBJ2-2 | - | TRBV5-6 | - | CASSLFANPITGELFF | TGTGCCAGCAGCTTATTCGCCAATCCTATCACCGGGGAGCTGTTTTTT
TRBJ2-2 | - | TRBV2 | - | CASTSFHTGELFF | TGTGCCAGCACTAGCTTTCACACCGGGGAGCTGTTTTTT
TRBJ2-5 | TRBD2 | TRBV29-1 | - | CSVEVSGRAQETQYF | TGCAGCGTTGAGGTTAGCGGGAGGGCCCAAGAGACCCAGTACTTC
TRBJ1-1 | - | TRBV29-1 | - | CATGKGNTEAFF | TGCGCAACAGGGAAGGGAAACACTGAAGCTTTCTTT
TRBJ2-5 | TRBD2 | TRBV5-4 | - | CASSLSGTGNQETQYF | TGTGCCAGCAGCTTAAGCGGGACGGGTAACCAAGAGACCCAGTACTTC
TRBJ2-7 | - | TRBV5-6 | - | CASSLLRSYEQYF | TGTGCCAGCAGCTTGTTGCGATCCTACGAGCAGTACTTC
TRBJ1-4 | TRBD1 | TRBV7-9 | once | CASRNTGGANEKLFF | TGTGCCAGCAGGAATACAGGGGGCGCGAATGAAAAACTGTTTTTT
TRBJ1-1 | - | TRBV30 | - | CAWSVNGADAFF | TGTGCCTGGAGTGTAAATGGGGCGGATGCTTTCTTT
TRBJ2-1 | TRBD2 | TRBV11-3 | - | CASSGGRGSYNEQFF | TGTGCCAGCAGCGGGGGGAGGGGTTCCTACAATGAGCAGTTCTTC
TRBJ1-4 | TRBD1 | TRBV7-9 | - | CASSLGLTQGASEKLFF | TGTGCCAGCAGCTTAGGGCTCACACAGGGGGCGTCTGAAAAACTGTTTTTT
TRBJ1-1 | TRBD1 | TRBV7-9 | - | CASSTGGAHTEAFF | TGTGCCAGCAGCACAGGGGGCGCGCACACTGAAGCTTTCTTT